A selection of T cell receptor beta chains follows, all from one sample in a study of T-cell reconstitution after alpha-beta-depleted transplantation in children. TCRdb fed the PCR reads into MiXCR, producing one record per CDR3 protein. This sample has about 360,000 distinct CDR3 sequences, with roughly 13% found just once. The sequencing here drew on PBMCs, taken from the stem cell graft. All receptors derive from a human donor who donated a stem cell graft to a child with Fanconi anemia. CDR3s leave out the opening cysteine and the closing phenylalanine or tryptophan. The D gene is left open where the match is weak. Not all rows give a size; the values are once, few, many and, for expanded clones, a class.

v_gene: TRBV20-1; abundance: many; d_gene: NA; CDR3aa: SARPSTETQY
v_gene: TRBV27; abundance: few; d_gene: NA; CDR3aa: ASSFALALDTGELF
v_gene: TRBV12-3/TRBV12-4; abundance: few; d_gene: TRBD1; CDR3aa: ASSLGQGLGQPQH
v_gene: TRBV5-1; abundance: NA; d_gene: NA; CDR3aa: ASSPQTRVSAEAF
v_gene: TRBV7-2; abundance: few; d_gene: NA; CDR3aa: ASSLLVGGNEQF
v_gene: TRBV6-2/TRBV6-3; abundance: few; d_gene: TRBD2; CDR3aa: ASTRPMGLAANNEQF
v_gene: TRBV6-2/TRBV6-3; abundance: NA; d_gene: NA; CDR3aa: ASSYNAFSGVNTGELF
v_gene: TRBV20-1; abundance: few; d_gene: NA; CDR3aa: SAEAGAAREQY
v_gene: TRBV4-1; abundance: many; d_gene: TRBD1; CDR3aa: ASSQDRTGAYNEQF
v_gene: TRBV5-6; abundance: few; d_gene: TRBD1; CDR3aa: ASSLQAQGMGTEAF
v_gene: TRBV12-3/TRBV12-4; abundance: NA; d_gene: NA; CDR3aa: ASSPFRYEQY
v_gene: TRBV20-1; abundance: many; d_gene: TRBD1; CDR3aa: SNTNLRGSDRETQY
v_gene: TRBV9; abundance: medium-sized; d_gene: NA; CDR3aa: ASSPSSQSYEQY
v_gene: TRBV5-1; abundance: NA; d_gene: TRBD2; CDR3aa: ASSVGLDTGELF
v_gene: TRBV29-1; abundance: NA; d_gene: TRBD1; CDR3aa: SAGQGAETQY
v_gene: TRBV6-1; abundance: few; d_gene: NA; CDR3aa: ASSVSWTDQY
v_gene: TRBV20-1; abundance: few; d_gene: NA; CDR3aa: SARSGAPAYNEQF
v_gene: TRBV20-1; abundance: few; d_gene: NA; CDR3aa: SARTTGGQPQH
v_gene: TRBV7-6; abundance: medium-sized; d_gene: TRBD2; CDR3aa: ASSLAAGGLFEQF
v_gene: TRBV12-3/TRBV12-4; abundance: many; d_gene: NA; CDR3aa: ASSTTGSGNTIY
v_gene: TRBV10-3; abundance: few; d_gene: NA; CDR3aa: AISDSSGLSSGNTIY
v_gene: TRBV12-3/TRBV12-4; abundance: NA; d_gene: NA; CDR3aa: ASSFSGEMGYT
v_gene: TRBV5-1; abundance: few; d_gene: TRBD1; CDR3aa: ASSSDRGGDTQY
v_gene: TRBV14; abundance: NA; d_gene: TRBD1; CDR3aa: ASSRPGQGLGYT
v_gene: TRBV4-3; abundance: NA; d_gene: NA; CDR3aa: ASSQDHSRTGELF
v_gene: TRBV6-5; abundance: NA; d_gene: NA; CDR3aa: ASSYVGAQY